Each of the 17 T cell receptor beta chains below was sequenced from the same sample in a study of OX40 agonist ivuxolimab in advanced cancers. Generated by immunoSEQ multiplex PCR, the TCRdb table keeps only in-frame clones and is missing some. This sample yields 50,000 or so clones, of which approximately 90% are seen a single time; 8.7% belongs to the top ten. Specimen: CD4+ or CD8+ T cells sorted from blood, collected in a trial of the OX40 agonist ivuxolimab. These TCRs come from an adult with an advanced solid tumor such as melanoma, head and neck, liver or kidney cancer.

This clone appeared once. The V gene is TRBV6-5, the J gene TRBJ1-1; D remains ambiguous. Germline values: CDR1 MNHEY, CDR2 SVGAGI. Deletions cut 2 bases from V and 6 bases from J, with 10 bases between. The CDR3 has 13 residues. The CDR3 DNA sequence: TGTGCCAGCAGTTACGGCACGACGGCTGAAGCTTTCTTT. Its translation: CASSYGTTAEAFF.

The chain employs TRBV9 and TRBJ2-2; TRBD2 is a possible D gene (6 bases). Trimming removed 7 bases from V and 0 bases from J, with 16 bases in between. The germline V gene encodes CDR1 SGDLS and CDR2 YYNGEE. CDR3 length: 16 amino acids. The DNA of the CDR3 is TGTGCCAGCGGGGGGAACTACTTGGCGAACACCGGGGAGCTGTTTTTT. It yields the protein CASGGNYLANTGELFF.

The chain employs TRBV27 and TRBJ2-3; tentatively, D is TRBD2 (6 bases). V lost 8 bases to trimming and J lost 1 base, with 13 bases between them. Germline V CDR1 and CDR2: MNHEY, SMNVEV (reference sequence). The CDR3 has 14 residues. The DNA for the CDR3 is TGTGCCAGCGCCAGCGAGCGGGGCACAGATACGCAGTATTTT. It yields the protein CASASERGTDTQYF.

This chain links TRBV2 with TRBJ2-7, with D possibly TRBD2 on 6 matching bases. This CDR3 comprises 13 residues. CDR1 is SNHLY and CDR2 is FYNNEI in the germline V gene. Trimming cost V 3 bases and J 8 bases, with 14 bases left between them. The CDR3 protein is CASSEGGRWQQYF. The CDR3, as DNA: TGTGCCAGCAGTGAGGGAGGACGGTGGCAGCAGTACTTC.

The genes are TRBV5-5 and TRBJ1-4; maybe TRBD1 (6 bases). V dropped 3 bases and J dropped 7 bases, with 13 bases sitting between them. The CDR3 totals 14 residues. Germline V gene lookup returns CDR1 SGHKS and CDR2 YYEKEE (reference sequence). CDR3 coding DNA: TGTGCCAGCAGCTCCGGGGACAAGGTTGAAAAACTGTTTTTT. It translates to CASSSGDKVEKLFF.

The J gene is TRBJ2-7, the V gene TRBV6-1; the match to TRBD1 covers 7 bases. Per germline, CDR1 MNHNS and CDR2 SASEGT. The CDR3 extends over 15 amino acids. Trimming cost V 6 bases and J 2 bases; bases outside gene matches: 10. This CDR3 reads CASRKGASSTYEQYF. Here the CDR3 DNA reads TGTGCCAGCAGAAAGGGGGCCTCTTCGACCTACGAGCAGTACTTC.

A single count supports this clone. The chain recombines TRBV27 with TRBJ2-1; D gene ambiguous. Trimming shortened V by 6 bases and J by 4 bases, and 13 bases separated the two germline ends. This CDR3 comprises 14 residues. CDR1 and CDR2 from the germline V gene are MNHEY and SMNVEV (reference sequence). The CDR3 region is CASSPGLSYNEQFF. The CDR3 coding sequence is TGTGCCAGCAGCCCCGGGCTGTCTTACAATGAGCAGTTCTTC.

In DNA, the CDR3 is TGTGCCAGCTCACCACCGGGTGGGCCACCCTACGAGCAGTACTTC. Amino acids: CASSPPGGPPYEQYF. This sequence joins TRBV18 and TRBJ2-7; D not certain. V lost 0 bases to trimming and J lost 2 bases, with 11 bases between them. From germline, CDR1 is KGHSH and CDR2 LQKENI. This CDR3 has 15 residues. Complete variable domain (other parts from reference TRBV18 and TRBJ2-7): NAGVMQNPRHLVRRRGQEARLRCSPMKGHSHVYWYRQLPEEGLKFMVYLQKENIIDESGMPKERFSAEFPKEGPSILRIQQVVRGDSAAYFCASSPPGGPPYEQYFGPGTRLTVT.

The chain joins TRBV4-2 to TRBJ2-7; D is possibly TRBD1 (5 bases). Germline V CDR1 and CDR2: LGHNA, YNFKEQ. V dropped 3 bases and J dropped 5 bases, with 8 bases sitting between them. CDR3 size: 12 residues. This CDR3 is CASSQGPDEQYF. The CDR3 DNA follows: TGTGCCAGCAGCCAGGGGCCGGACGAGCAGTACTTC.

This clone was recorded only once. V usage is TRBV19 and J usage is TRBJ2-7; D gene ambiguous. Germline V gene lookup returns CDR1 LNHDA and CDR2 SQIVND (reference sequence). The V end lost 5 bases, the J end lost 5 bases, and 16 bases lay between the germline ends. The CDR3 is made up of 14 amino acids. The CDR3 nucleotides are TGTGCCAGTAGTTTCAGTGCCAGAGGCGACGAGCAGTACTTC. Amino acids: CASSFSARGDEQYF. Full variable domain (remainder filled in from reference TRBV19 and TRBJ2-7): DGGITQSPKYLFRKEGQNVTLSCEQNLNHDAMYWYRQDPGQGLRLIYYSQIVNDFQKGDIAEGYSVSREKKESFPLTVTSAQKNPTAFYLCASSFSARGDEQYFGPGTRLTVT.

This sequence joins TRBV6-6 and TRBJ2-5, with D unresolved. Looked up from germline, CDR1 is MNHNY and CDR2 is SVGAGI (reference sequence). Between the trimmed V and J ends, which lost 0 bases and 1 base, there was a span of 6 bases. The CDR3 sequence is 14 residues long. The CDR3 DNA is TGTGCCAGCAGTTACTCACGGGTCCAAGAGACCCAGTACTTC. Translation: CASSYSRVQETQYF.

V usage is TRBV19 and J usage is TRBJ2-1, with D hard to call. Germline CDR1 and CDR2: LNHDA and SQIVND (reference sequence). The CDR3 runs 17 residues. The V end was cut by 3 bases, the J end by 0 bases, with 15 bases between. The CDR3 nucleotides read TGTGCCAGTAGTATCGGGCCAACGCGGAGCTCCTACAATGAGCAGTTCTTC. It encodes CASSIGPTRSSYNEQFF.

This clone was found once. The chain couples TRBV11-3 to TRBJ2-7; maybe TRBD1 (5 bases). The CDR3 totals 15 residues. The V gene's germline CDR1 is SGHNT and CDR2 YENEEA. Trimming shortened V by 1 base and J by 0 bases, and 10 bases separated the two germline ends. The CDR3 DNA reads TGTGCCAGCAGCTTAGCTCCAGGGCCCTCCTACGAGCAGTACTTC. Amino acid sequence: CASSLAPGPSYEQYF.

The chain recombines TRBV6-1 with TRBJ1-5; a weak D match, TRBD1 (5 bases). V dropped 8 bases and J dropped 4 bases, with 18 bases sitting between them. CDR3 length equals 15 residues. CDR1 MNHNS and CDR2 SASEGT come from the germline V gene. This CDR3 is CASQVPVGGNQPQHF. The CDR3 region has the DNA TGTGCCAGCCAGGTCCCAGTGGGGGGTAATCAGCCCCAGCATTTT.

The chain links TRBV15 to TRBJ1-2; D ambiguous. The germline V gene has CDR1 LNHNV and CDR2 YYDKDF (reference sequence). There are 17 residues in the CDR3. V dropped 0 bases and J dropped 4 bases, with 18 bases sitting between them. CDR3 in amino acids: CATSRDLSVATAYGYTF. CDR3 bases: TGTGCCACCAGCAGAGATCTCTCGGTAGCCACCGCCTATGGCTACACCTTC.

The rearrangement links TRBV2 to TRBJ2-1; weak D call: TRBD2 (6 bases). V gave up 2 bases and J gave up 0 bases, with 14 bases separating them. The germline CDR1 and CDR2 sequences are SNHLY and FYNNEI. The CDR3 consists of 17 residues. The CDR3 spells CASSESLRGSSYNEQFF. In DNA form, the CDR3 reads TGTGCCAGCAGTGAATCTTTGCGGGGCAGCTCCTACAATGAGCAGTTCTTC.

This clone was seen once. The rearrangement links TRBV5-6 to TRBJ2-5; TRBD1 is a possible D gene (5 bases). Trimming took off 4 bases at V and 3 bases at J, with 10 bases between the two ends. From germline, CDR1 is SGHDT and CDR2 YYEEEE. The CDR3 covers 13 residues. CDR3 sequence reads: CASSLKGEETQYF. DNA of the CDR3: TGTGCCAGCAGCCTTAAAGGGGAAGAGACCCAGTACTTC.